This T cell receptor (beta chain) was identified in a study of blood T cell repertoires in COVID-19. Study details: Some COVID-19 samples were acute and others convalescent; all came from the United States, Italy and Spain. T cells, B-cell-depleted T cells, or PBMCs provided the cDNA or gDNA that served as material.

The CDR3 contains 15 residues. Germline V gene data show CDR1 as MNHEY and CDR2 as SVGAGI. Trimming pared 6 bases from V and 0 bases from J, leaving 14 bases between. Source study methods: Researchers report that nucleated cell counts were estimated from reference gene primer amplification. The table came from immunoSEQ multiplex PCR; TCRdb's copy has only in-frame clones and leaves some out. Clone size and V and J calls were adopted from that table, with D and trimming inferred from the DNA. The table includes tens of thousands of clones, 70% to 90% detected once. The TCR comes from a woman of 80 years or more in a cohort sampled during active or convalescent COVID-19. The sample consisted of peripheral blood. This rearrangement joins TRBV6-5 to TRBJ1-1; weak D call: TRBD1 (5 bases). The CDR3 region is CASRNGGSMNTEAFF. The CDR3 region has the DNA TGTGCCAGCAGAAATGGGGGGTCGATGAACACTGAAGCTTTCTTT.